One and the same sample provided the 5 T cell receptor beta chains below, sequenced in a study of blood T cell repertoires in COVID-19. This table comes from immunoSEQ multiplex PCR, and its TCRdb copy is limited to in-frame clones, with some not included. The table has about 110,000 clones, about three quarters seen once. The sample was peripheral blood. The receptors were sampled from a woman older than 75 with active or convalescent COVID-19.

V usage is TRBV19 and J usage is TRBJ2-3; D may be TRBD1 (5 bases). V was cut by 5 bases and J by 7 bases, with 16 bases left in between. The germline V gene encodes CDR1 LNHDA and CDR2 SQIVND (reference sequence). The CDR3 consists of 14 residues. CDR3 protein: CASSPTTALYTQYF. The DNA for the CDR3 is TGTGCCAGTAGTCCTACGACAGCCCTTTATACGCAGTATTTT.

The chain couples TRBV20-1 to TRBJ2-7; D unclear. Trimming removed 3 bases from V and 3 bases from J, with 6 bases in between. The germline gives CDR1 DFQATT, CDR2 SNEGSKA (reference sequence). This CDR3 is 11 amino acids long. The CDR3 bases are TGCAGTGCTAGTCTAAACTACGAGCAGTACTTC. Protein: CSASLNYEQYF.

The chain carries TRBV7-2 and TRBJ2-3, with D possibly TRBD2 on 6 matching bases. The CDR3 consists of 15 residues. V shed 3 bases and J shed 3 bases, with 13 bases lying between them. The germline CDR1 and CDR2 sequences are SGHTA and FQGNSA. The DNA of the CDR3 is TGTGCCAGCAGCTTTGGGGTTAGCGGAACAGATACGCAGTATTTT. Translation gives CASSFGVSGTDTQYF.

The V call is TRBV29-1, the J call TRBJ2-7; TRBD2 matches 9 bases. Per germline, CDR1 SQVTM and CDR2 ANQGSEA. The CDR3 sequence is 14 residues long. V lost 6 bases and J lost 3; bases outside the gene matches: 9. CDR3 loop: CSVGGVAGDYEQYF. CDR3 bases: TGCAGCGTCGGAGGGGTAGCGGGAGACTACGAGCAGTACTTC.

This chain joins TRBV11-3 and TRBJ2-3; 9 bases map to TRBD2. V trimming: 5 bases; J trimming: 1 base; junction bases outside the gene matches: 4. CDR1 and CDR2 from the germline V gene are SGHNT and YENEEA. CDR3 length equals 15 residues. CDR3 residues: CASSDWTSGTDTQYF. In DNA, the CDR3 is TGTGCCAGCAGCGACTGGACTAGCGGCACAGATACGCAGTATTTT.